This T cell receptor beta chain emerged from a study of shared clonotypes between healthy human individuals. Naive CD8 cells lacked CD45RO and underwent positive selection for CCR7, leaving out terminally differentiated effector memory CD45RA+ cells. Data came from immunoSEQ multiplex PCR; TCRdb stores just in-frame clones and leaves some out. The sample holds nearly 2 million clones, roughly 94% seen once. CDR1 and CDR2 (germline): LNHDA, SQIVND (reference sequence). This CDR3 spans 14 amino acids. V shed 7 bases and J shed 3 bases, with 15 bases lying between them. The sample consisted of naive CD8+ T cells sorted from blood. This receptor was identified in a man younger than 30 in good health. The V and J genes are TRBV19 and TRBJ1-2, with TRBD1 as a possible D gene (5 bases). Here the CDR3 reads CASTPGQEDYGYTF. CDR3 coding DNA: TGTGCCAGTACCCCGGGGCAGGAGGACTATGGCTACACCTTC. The variable domain in full, with the rest retrieved from reference TRBV19 and TRBJ1-2, is DGGITQSPKYLFRKEGQNVTLSCEQNLNHDAMYWYRQDPGQGLRLIYYSQIVNDFQKGDIAEGYSVSREKKESFPLTVTSAQKNPTAFYLCASTPGQEDYGYTFGSGTRLTVV.